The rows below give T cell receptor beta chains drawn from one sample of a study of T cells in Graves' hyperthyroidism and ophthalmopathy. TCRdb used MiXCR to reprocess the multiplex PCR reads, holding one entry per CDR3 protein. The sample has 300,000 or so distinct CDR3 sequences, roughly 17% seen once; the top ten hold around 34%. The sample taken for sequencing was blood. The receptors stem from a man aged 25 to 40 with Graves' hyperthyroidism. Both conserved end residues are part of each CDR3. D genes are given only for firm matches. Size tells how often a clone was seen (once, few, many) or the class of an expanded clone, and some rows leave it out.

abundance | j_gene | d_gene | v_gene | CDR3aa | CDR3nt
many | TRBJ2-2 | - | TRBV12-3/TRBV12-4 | CASSLGGPGATGELFF | TGTGCCAGCAGTTTAGGCGGGCCCGGGGCCACCGGGGAGCTGTTTTTT
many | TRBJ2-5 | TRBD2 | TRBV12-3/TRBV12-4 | CASSLGSGNQETQYF | TGTGCCAGCAGTTTGGGTAGCGGGAACCAAGAGACCCAGTACTTC
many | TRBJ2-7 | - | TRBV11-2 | CASSLGGTYANEQYF | TGTGCCAGCAGCTTAGGGGGGACTTATGCTAACGAGCAGTACTTC
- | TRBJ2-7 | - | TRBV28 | CASSPPGAYSYEQYF | TGTGCCAGCAGCCCACCGGGGGCCTACTCCTACGAGCAGTACTTC
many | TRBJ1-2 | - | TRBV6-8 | CASSYAEYYGYTF | TGTGCCAGCAGTTACGCTGAGTACTATGGCTACACCTTC
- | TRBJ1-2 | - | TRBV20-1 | CSAIRDYGYTF | TGCAGTGCTATCAGGGACTATGGCTACACCTTC
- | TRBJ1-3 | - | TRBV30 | CAGGGLSSGNTIYF | TGTGCCGGGGGGGGGCTCAGCTCTGGAAACACCATATATTTT
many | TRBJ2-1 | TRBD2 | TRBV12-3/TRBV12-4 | CASRPVSGSNTYNEQFF | TGTGCCAGCAGGCCGGTCAGCGGGAGCAACACTTACAATGAGCAGTTCTTC
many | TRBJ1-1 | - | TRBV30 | CAWAGPLRTEAFF | TGTGCCTGGGCGGGACCTCTGCGCACTGAAGCTTTCTTT
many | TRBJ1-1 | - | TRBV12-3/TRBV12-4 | CASSLALVQWGALSQAFF | TGTGCCAGCAGTTTAGCGTTAGTACAGTGGGGTGCCCTAAGCCAAGCTTTCTTT
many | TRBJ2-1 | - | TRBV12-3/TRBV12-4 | CASTPGSAGSYNEQFF | TGTGCCAGCACTCCCGGCAGCGCTGGCTCCTACAATGAGCAGTTCTTC
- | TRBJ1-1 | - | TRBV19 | CATSGRTNTEAFF | TGTGCCACCTCCGGACGGACGAACACTGAAGCTTTCTTT
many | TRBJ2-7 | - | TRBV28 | CASSQGEYEQYF | TGTGCCAGCAGCCAAGGGGAGTACGAGCAGTACTTC
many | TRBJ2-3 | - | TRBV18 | CASSPESGSTQYF | TGTGCCAGCTCACCAGAAAGTGGGTCTACGCAGTATTTT
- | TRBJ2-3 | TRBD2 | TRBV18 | CASSRTSGPTDTQYF | TGTGCCAGCTCACGGACTAGCGGACCCACAGATACGCAGTATTTT
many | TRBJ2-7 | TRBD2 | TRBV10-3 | CAINPSGKTYEQYF | TGTGCCATCAACCCTAGCGGGAAGACCTACGAGCAGTACTTC
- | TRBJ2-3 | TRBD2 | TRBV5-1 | CASSDTSGGPDTQYF | TGCGCCAGCAGCGATACATCGGGAGGGCCCGATACGCAGTATTTT
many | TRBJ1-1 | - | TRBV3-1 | CASDRGGANTEAFF | TGTGCCAGCGACCGGGGGGGCGCGAACACTGAAGCTTTCTTT
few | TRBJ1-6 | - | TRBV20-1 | CSATQGGNSPLHF | TGCAGTGCCACCCAGGGTGGTAATTCACCCCTCCACTTT
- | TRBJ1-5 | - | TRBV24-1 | CATSGQQNQPQHF | TGTGCCACCAGTGGGCAGCAGAATCAGCCCCAGCATTTT
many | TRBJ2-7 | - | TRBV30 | CAWRGGELHEQYF | TGTGCCTGGAGAGGAGGGGAGCTACACGAGCAGTACTTC
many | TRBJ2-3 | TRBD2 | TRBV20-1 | CSATRTSGMGFTDTQYF | TGCAGTGCTACTAGGACTAGCGGGATGGGATTCACAGATACGCAGTATTTT
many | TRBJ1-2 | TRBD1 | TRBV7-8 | CASSLGGTASYGYTF | TGTGCCAGCAGCTTAGGCGGGACAGCCAGCTATGGCTACACCTTC
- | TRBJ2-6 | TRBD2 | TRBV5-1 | CASSLRFGTSPSGANVLTF | TGCGCCAGCAGCTTGCGGTTCGGGACTAGTCCCTCTGGGGCCAACGTCCTGACTTTC
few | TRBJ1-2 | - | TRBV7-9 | CASSCDSMRGLSYTF | TGTGCCAGCAGCTGTGATTCGATGCGGGGGCTCAGCTACACCTTC
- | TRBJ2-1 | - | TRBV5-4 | CASSFPPYNEQFF | TGTGCCAGCAGTTTCCCACCTTACAATGAGCAGTTCTTC
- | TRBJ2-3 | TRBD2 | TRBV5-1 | CASSLAMAGEDVDTQYF | TGCGCCAGCAGCTTGGCTATGGCGGGAGAGGACGTAGATACGCAGTATTTT
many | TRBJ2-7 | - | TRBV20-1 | CSALGLLAYEQYF | TGCAGTGCATTGGGACTCCTCGCCTACGAGCAGTACTTC
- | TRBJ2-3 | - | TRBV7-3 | CASSFSLSVTDTQYF | TGTGCCAGCAGCTTCTCCCTTTCGGTCACAGATACGCAGTATTTT
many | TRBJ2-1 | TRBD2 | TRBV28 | CASSPTRLAGGLNEQFF | TGTGCCAGCAGTCCAACTCGACTAGCGGGAGGTCTTAATGAGCAGTTCTTC
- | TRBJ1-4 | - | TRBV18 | CASSPEMVATNEKLFF | TGTGCCAGCTCACCAGAGATGGTTGCAACTAATGAAAAACTGTTTTTT
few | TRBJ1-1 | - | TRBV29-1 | CSVEAYFQEAFF | TGCAGCGTTGAAGCTTACTTCCAGGAGGCTTTCTTT
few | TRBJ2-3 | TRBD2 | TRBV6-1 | CAAGDSGSEDTQYF | TGTGCCGCCGGGGATAGCGGGAGTGAAGATACGCAGTATTTT
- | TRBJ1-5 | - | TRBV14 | CASSPRAGGDQPQHF | TGTGCCAGCAGCCCCCGTGCGGGGGGCGACCAGCCCCAGCATTTT
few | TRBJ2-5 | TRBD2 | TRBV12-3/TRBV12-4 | CASSHGLAGGTQYF | TGTGCCAGCAGCCACGGACTAGCGGGGGGGACCCAGTACTTC
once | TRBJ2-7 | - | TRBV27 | CASRSQGYEQYF | TGTGCCAGCAGGTCACAGGGATACGAGCAGTACTTC
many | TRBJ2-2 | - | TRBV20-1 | CSARSNRGGTGELFF | TGCAGTGCTAGGTCGAACAGGGGAGGAACCGGGGAGCTGTTTTTT
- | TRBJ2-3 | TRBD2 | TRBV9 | CASSVGSSGGGNTQYF | TGTGCCAGCAGCGTAGGATCTAGCGGAGGCGGTAATACGCAGTATTTT
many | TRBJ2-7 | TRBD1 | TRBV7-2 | CASSPPGQGTTYEQYF | TGTGCCAGCTCCCCGCCAGGACAGGGCACCACCTACGAGCAGTACTTC
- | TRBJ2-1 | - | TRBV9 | CASSVDEGEVNNEQFF | TGTGCCAGCAGCGTAGATGAAGGGGAGGTAAACAATGAGCAGTTCTTC
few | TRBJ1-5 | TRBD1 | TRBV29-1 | CSVGQGVGQPQHF | TGCAGCGTAGGACAGGGGGTGGGTCAGCCCCAGCATTTT